These T cell receptor beta chains were read from a single sample in a study of identical twins. TCRdb re-analysed the 5' RACE reads in MiXCR, keeping a single row per CDR3 protein. Of about 220,000 distinct CDR3 sequences in the sample, about 7.5% were seen once. This sample was also put to use in a study of yellow fever vaccine responses in identical twins.

Sequenced: memory (CD45RO+) T cells sorted from blood. The receptors were gathered from a woman under 30 in good health. Both conserved end residues are part of each CDR3. The D gene is left open where the match is weak. Some rows have no size entry. The others give once, few or many, or a class for an expanded clone.

v_gene: TRBV7-9; d_gene: -; j_gene: TRBJ2-5; abundance: many; CDR3nt: TGTGCCAGCAACCTCGGACAGCGTGATCCGACCCAGTACTTC; CDR3aa: CASNLGQRDPTQYF
v_gene: TRBV7-2; d_gene: -; j_gene: TRBJ1-2; abundance: -; CDR3nt: TGTGCCAGCAGCTTAAATCAGGTTTACGGTGGCTACACCTTC; CDR3aa: CASSLNQVYGGYTF
v_gene: TRBV6-4; d_gene: TRBD2; j_gene: TRBJ2-1; abundance: many; CDR3nt: TGTGCCAGCAGTGCCGCGGGGGGGTCCTACAATGAGCAGTTCTTC; CDR3aa: CASSAAGGSYNEQFF
v_gene: TRBV5-6; d_gene: TRBD1; j_gene: TRBJ1-1; abundance: many; CDR3nt: TGTGCCAGCAGCTTTCCAACAGGGGGCCGCACTGAAGCTTTCTTT; CDR3aa: CASSFPTGGRTEAFF
v_gene: TRBV3-1; d_gene: -; j_gene: TRBJ2-6; abundance: -; CDR3nt: TGTGCCAGCAGCCAAGACCACTCTGGGGCCAACGTCCTGACTTTC; CDR3aa: CASSQDHSGANVLTF
v_gene: TRBV5-1; d_gene: -; j_gene: TRBJ2-3; abundance: few; CDR3nt: TGCGCCAGCAGCTTGGGTGTTCAACTGCGGGACCCCACAGATACGCAGTATTTT; CDR3aa: CASSLGVQLRDPTDTQYF
v_gene: TRBV6-1; d_gene: -; j_gene: TRBJ2-7; abundance: few; CDR3nt: TGTGCCAGCAGAGTACCGGGACAAACCTACGAGCAGTACTTC; CDR3aa: CASRVPGQTYEQYF
v_gene: TRBV30; d_gene: TRBD2; j_gene: TRBJ2-7; abundance: -; CDR3nt: TGTGCCTGGAGCGCGAAAGCGGGAGTCTCCTACGAGCAGTACTTC; CDR3aa: CAWSAKAGVSYEQYF
v_gene: TRBV7-2; d_gene: -; j_gene: TRBJ1-6; abundance: -; CDR3nt: TGTGCCAGCAGCAAACAGGGAAATAATTCACCCCTCCACTTT; CDR3aa: CASSKQGNNSPLHF
v_gene: TRBV7-8; d_gene: -; j_gene: TRBJ1-1; abundance: -; CDR3nt: TGTGCCAGCAGCTTAGTCGGGGACACAGCTTTCTTT; CDR3aa: CASSLVGDTAFF
v_gene: TRBV7-9; d_gene: TRBD2; j_gene: TRBJ2-1; abundance: few; CDR3nt: TGTGCCAGCAGCTCTCCCAGTCGGGGGAGGGTTGAGCAGTTCTTC; CDR3aa: CASSSPSRGRVEQFF
v_gene: TRBV20-1; d_gene: -; j_gene: TRBJ2-1; abundance: -; CDR3nt: TGCAGTGCTAGAGCCCTAGCTTTCTCCTACAATGAGCAGTTCTTC; CDR3aa: CSARALAFSYNEQFF
v_gene: TRBV11-2; d_gene: -; j_gene: TRBJ2-7; abundance: few; CDR3nt: TGTGCCAGCAGTTCGAGACGTTCCTACGAGCAGTACTTC; CDR3aa: CASSSRRSYEQYF
v_gene: TRBV29-1; d_gene: -; j_gene: TRBJ2-3; abundance: many; CDR3nt: TGCAGCGCCGACCTTACTAGCACAGATACGCAGTATTTT; CDR3aa: CSADLTSTDTQYF
v_gene: TRBV6-5; d_gene: TRBD2; j_gene: TRBJ2-3; abundance: -; CDR3nt: TGTGCCAGCAGTTCCCTGACTAGCGGGAGAGCTGCAGATACGCAGTATTTT; CDR3aa: CASSSLTSGRAADTQYF
v_gene: TRBV6-1; d_gene: -; j_gene: TRBJ1-2; abundance: -; CDR3nt: TGTGCCAGCAGACGACCAGGGAGCTACTATGGCTACACCTTC; CDR3aa: CASRRPGSYYGYTF
v_gene: TRBV6-1; d_gene: -; j_gene: TRBJ1-1; abundance: many; CDR3nt: TGTGCCAGCAGTAGACAGTCACGGAACACTGAAGCTTTCTTT; CDR3aa: CASSRQSRNTEAFF
v_gene: TRBV3-1; d_gene: TRBD2; j_gene: TRBJ2-1; abundance: few; CDR3nt: TGTGCCAGCAGCCAAGCGACTAGCGGGAGCTCTGAGCAGTTCTTC; CDR3aa: CASSQATSGSSEQFF
v_gene: TRBV5-4; d_gene: TRBD1; j_gene: TRBJ2-1; abundance: -; CDR3nt: TGTGCCAGCAGCAAGGGACAGGGGAAGAACAATGAGCAGTTCTTC; CDR3aa: CASSKGQGKNNEQFF
v_gene: TRBV30; d_gene: -; j_gene: TRBJ2-3; abundance: few; CDR3nt: TGTGCCGGCCAACAGGGATTGAGCACAGATACGCAGTATTTT; CDR3aa: CAGQQGLSTDTQYF
v_gene: TRBV7-3; d_gene: -; j_gene: TRBJ2-2; abundance: many; CDR3nt: TGTGCCAGCAGCTTAGGAGCCGGGGAGCTGTTTTTT; CDR3aa: CASSLGAGELFF
v_gene: TRBV4-3; d_gene: TRBD2; j_gene: TRBJ2-3; abundance: many; CDR3nt: TGCGCCAGCAGCCAAGAGACTAGCGGGATGACGCAGTATTTT; CDR3aa: CASSQETSGMTQYF
v_gene: TRBV5-1; d_gene: TRBD2; j_gene: TRBJ2-3; abundance: few; CDR3nt: TGCGCCAGCAGCCGGGAGGCTTTGGGCCAGGGCACAGATACGCAGTATTTT; CDR3aa: CASSREALGQGTDTQYF
v_gene: TRBV10-3; d_gene: -; j_gene: TRBJ2-7; abundance: many; CDR3nt: TGTGCCATCAGTGAGTCGGCCCTTGACACCTACGAGCAGTACTTC; CDR3aa: CAISESALDTYEQYF
v_gene: TRBV20-1; d_gene: TRBD2; j_gene: TRBJ2-1; abundance: -; CDR3nt: TGCAGTGCTAGAAGTGTACTAGCGGATTTCAATGAGCAGTTCTTC; CDR3aa: CSARSVLADFNEQFF
v_gene: TRBV7-3; d_gene: TRBD1; j_gene: TRBJ1-1; abundance: many; CDR3nt: TGTGCCAGCCGAACAGGGGGCTCCACTGAAGCTTTCTTT; CDR3aa: CASRTGGSTEAFF
v_gene: TRBV7-8; d_gene: -; j_gene: TRBJ2-6; abundance: -; CDR3nt: TGTGCCAGCAGCTTAGTTGTCAGCACCACCTCGAGGGTCCTGACTTTC; CDR3aa: CASSLVVSTTSRVLTF
v_gene: TRBV14; d_gene: -; j_gene: TRBJ1-2; abundance: many; CDR3nt: TGTGCCAGCAGCCATGGGGGGCAGGAAGACTACACCTTC; CDR3aa: CASSHGGQEDYTF